This T cell receptor (beta chain) was sequenced for a study of beta chain features in type 1 diabetes. Whole-study results and caveats: In all four CD4+ subsets, TCRB CDR3 length was significantly, moderately reduced in type 1 diabetes.

As for this clone: Its antigen remains unidentified.

Investigators reverse transcribed all isolated RNA, so they sequenced expressed TCRB transcripts. Sequenced naive, central memory and regulatory T cell samples produced an average of roughly 3.6 million reads. The table came from immunoSEQ multiplex PCR; TCRdb's copy has only in-frame clones and leaves some out. The sample has nearly 700,000 clones, roughly 13% seen once. The clonotype was recovered from a man aged 18-30 years with type 1 diabetes. The sequenced sample consisted of naive CD4+ T cells from blood.

CDR3 sequence: CAISGDRGSYEQYF. The CDR3 nucleotides are TGTGCCATCAGTGGGGACAGGGGATCCTACGAGCAGTACTTC. This chain uses TRBV10-3 with TRBJ2-7; TRBD1 aligns across 10 bases. V shed 4 bases and J 1 base; nucleotides not matched to a gene: 1. Germline V gene lookup returns CDR1 ENHRY and CDR2 SYGVKD. This CDR3 is built from 14 residues.